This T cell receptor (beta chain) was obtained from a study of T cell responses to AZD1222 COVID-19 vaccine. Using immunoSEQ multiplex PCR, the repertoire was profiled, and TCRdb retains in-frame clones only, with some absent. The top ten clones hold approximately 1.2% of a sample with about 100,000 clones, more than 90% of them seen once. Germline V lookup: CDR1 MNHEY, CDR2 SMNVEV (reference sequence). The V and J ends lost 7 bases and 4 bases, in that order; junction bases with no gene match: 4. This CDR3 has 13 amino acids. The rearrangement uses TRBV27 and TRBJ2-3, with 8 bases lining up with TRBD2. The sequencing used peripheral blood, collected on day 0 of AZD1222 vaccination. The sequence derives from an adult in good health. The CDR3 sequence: CASKETSADTQYF. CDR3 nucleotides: TGTGCCAGCAAAGAGACTAGCGCAGATACGCAGTATTTT.